Listed here are 23 T cell receptor beta chains from one sample, sequenced in a study of blood T cell repertoires in COVID-19. Clones were sequenced by immunoSEQ multiplex PCR, and TCRdb holds only the in-frame ones, with some missing. The data contain about 170,000 clones, 70% to 90% of them singletons. The sequencing sample was made of peripheral blood. The receptors derive from a woman aged 80 or older with COVID-19, enrolled during active disease.

The rearrangement joins TRBV18 to TRBJ2-3, with D perhaps TRBD1 (6 bases). The CDR3 extends over 15 amino acids. V was shortened by 1 base and J by 2 bases, with 10 bases between the two germline ends. CDR1 is KGHSH, CDR2 LQKENI, per germline. The CDR3 DNA reads TGTGCCAGCTCACCACTACAGGGATTCACAGATACGCAGTATTTT. Protein product: CASSPLQGFTDTQYF.

This chain connects TRBV6-5 to TRBJ1-2; D possibly corresponds to TRBD1 (6 bases). This CDR3 has 13 residues. CDR1 and CDR2 from the germline V gene are MNHEY and SVGAGI. Trimming stripped 6 bases from V and 8 bases from J, with 16 bases between. The CDR3 DNA reads TGTGCCAGCAGGGGCGCAGGGGATTGGGGCTACACCTTC. Its protein product is CASRGAGDWGYTF.

The J gene is TRBJ2-7, the V gene TRBV7-9; 7 bases line up with TRBD2. From germline, CDR1 is SEHNR and CDR2 FQNEAQ (reference sequence). This CDR3 comprises 13 residues. V gave up 11 bases and J gave up 6 bases; unmatched junction bases: 13. CDR3 DNA sequence: TGTGCCGGCGAAGGGGCCCCGGGGGGCGAGCAGTACTTC. This codes for CAGEGAPGGEQYF. The variable domain in full, with the rest retrieved from reference TRBV7-9 and TRBJ2-7, is DTGVSQNPRHKITKRGQNVTFRCDPISEHNRLYWYRQTLGQGPEFLTYFQNEAQLEKSRLLSDRFSAERPKGSFSTLEIQRTEQGDSAMYLCAGEGAPGGEQYFGPGTRLTVT.

About this clone: Other DNA sequences in the sample encode the same CDR3. This rearrangement joins TRBV18 to TRBJ1-6; 8 bases match TRBD1. The CDR3 covers 14 residues. The V segment lost 3 bases and the J segment 8 bases; nucleotides outside the gene matches: 3. CDR1 is KGHSH, CDR2 LQKENI, per germline. The CDR3 DNA is TGTGCCAGCTCACCTGGACAGGGCTATTCACCCCTCCACTTT. It translates to CASSPGQGYSPLHF.

The chain joins TRBV5-6 to TRBJ2-1; 9 bases match TRBD1. The CDR3 contains 15 residues. Germline V gene lookup returns CDR1 SGHDT and CDR2 YYEEEE. The J segment lost 6 bases and the V segment lost 3 bases, leaving 7 bases of the junction unmatched. The CDR3 region has the DNA TGTGCCAGCAGCTCCTCCGGGACAGGGTTCAATGAGCAGTTCTTC. As protein: CASSSSGTGFNEQFF.

The chain recombines TRBV19 with TRBJ2-7; perhaps TRBD1 as D (5 bases). Deletions cut 5 bases from V and 3 bases from J, with 11 bases between. CDR3 length: 13 residues. The germline CDR1 and CDR2 sequences are LNHDA and SQIVND (reference sequence). CDR3: CASSVTVSYEQYF. The CDR3 DNA reads TGTGCCAGTAGTGTGACAGTAAGCTACGAGCAGTACTTC. Using reference TRBV19 and TRBJ2-7 for the parts outside the CDR3, the full variable domain is DGGITQSPKYLFRKEGQNVTLSCEQNLNHDAMYWYRQDPGQGLRLIYYSQIVNDFQKGDIAEGYSVSREKKESFPLTVTSAQKNPTAFYLCASSVTVSYEQYFGPGTRLTVT.

The V call is TRBV6-6, the J call TRBJ1-2; TRBD1 might be the D (5 bases). V was trimmed by 8 bases and J by 1 base, leaving 8 bases between them. Germline V gene lookup returns CDR1 MNHNY and CDR2 SVGAGI (reference sequence). CDR3 size: 12 residues. CDR3 sequence (DNA): TGTGCCAGCGGGGCCTTTAACTATGGCTACACCTTC. It yields the protein CASGAFNYGYTF.

The rearrangement joins TRBV3-1 (or the pseudogene TRBV3-2) to TRBJ1-1, with D uncertain. Germline V gene sequence: CDR1 LGHDT, CDR2 YNNKEL (reference sequence). The CDR3 extends over 14 amino acids. Trimming removed 4 bases at V and 0 bases at J, with 9 bases between. This CDR3 reads CASSLGEMNTEAFF. The CDR3 coding sequence is TGTGCCAGCAGCCTTGGGGAGATGAACACTGAAGCTTTCTTT.

J is TRBJ2-1 and V is TRBV19; 8 positions agree with TRBD2. CDR1 is LNHDA and CDR2 is SQIVND in the germline V gene (reference sequence). This CDR3 contains 14 residues. Losses at the gene ends were 10 bases for V and 6 bases for J; bases not matched to a gene: 11. CDR3 coding DNA: TGTGCCACGGCCCCCGGGACTAGTGTCAATGAGCAGTTCTTC. Translation: CATAPGTSVNEQFF.

J is TRBJ1-3 and V is TRBV5-1; a weak D match, TRBD1 (6 bases). Germline V gene sequence: CDR1 SGHRS, CDR2 YFSETQ. V was cut by 4 bases and J by 7 bases, with 12 bases left in between. The CDR3 spans 13 residues. The CDR3 DNA sequence: TGCGCCAGCAGCCTAGGGGGTTCGAACACCATATATTTT. It yields the protein CASSLGGSNTIYF.

The chain uses TRBV6-5 and TRBJ1-1, with 7 bases that match TRBD1. Losses at the gene ends were 7 bases for V and 3 bases for J; bases not matched to a gene: 5. The CDR3 runs to 13 residues. Germline CDR1 is MNHEY and CDR2 is SVGAGI. CDR3 in DNA: TGTGCCAGCACCCGGGACAGTTACACTGAAGCTTTCTTT. It encodes CASTRDSYTEAFF.

The chain joins TRBV28 to TRBJ1-4; D perhaps matches TRBD1 (5 bases). This CDR3 region has 16 residues. The V gene lost 7 bases and the J gene lost 7 bases, with 22 bases spanning the gap. Per the germline V gene, CDR1 is MDHEN and CDR2 is SYDVKM. CDR3 nucleotide sequence: TGTGCCAGCACCTCCTTTGACCCGGGGGTGAGTGAAAAACTGTTTTTT. This translates into CASTSFDPGVSEKLFF.

The chain carries TRBV5-1 and TRBJ1-1, with 8 bases that match TRBD1. CDR1 and CDR2 from the germline V gene are SGHRS and YFSETQ. CDR3 size: 16 residues. V dropped 0 bases and J dropped 1; count of bases not matched to a gene: 5. As DNA, the CDR3 is TGCGCCAGCAGCTTGGGGTCAGGGGGCCGGAACACTGAAGCTTTCTTT. Translated, it gives CASSLGSGGRNTEAFF. Full variable domain (outside the CDR3, taken from reference TRBV5-1 and TRBJ1-1): KAGVTQTPRYLIKTRGQQVTLSCSPISGHRSVSWYQQTPGQGLQFLFEYFSETQRNKGNFPGRFSGRQFSNSRSEMNVSTLELGDSALYLCASSLGSGGRNTEAFFGQGTRLTVV.

This chain joins TRBV2 and TRBJ2-3, with 7 positions matching TRBD2. Germline CDR1 reads SNHLY; CDR2 reads FYNNEI. The trim removed 7 bases at V and 1 base at J, leaving 5 bases unmatched. The CDR3 extends over 14 amino acids. CDR3 sequence (DNA): TGTGCCAGCAAGCGGGACTATGGCACAGATACGCAGTATTTT. Translated, it gives CASKRDYGTDTQYF.

This clone has only a few counts. The chain has TRBV10-3 and TRBJ2-7; 8 nucleotides line up with TRBD1. Germline V gene lookup returns CDR1 ENHRY and CDR2 SYGVKD. Trimming cost V 6 bases and J 5 bases; bases outside gene matches: 9. This CDR3 is 14 amino acids long. This CDR3 is CAIRGQATPHEQYF. CDR3 bases: TGTGCCATCAGGGGACAGGCCACCCCGCACGAGCAGTACTTC.

The chain has TRBV28 and TRBJ2-1; 8 bases are a match to TRBD2. J lost 8 bases, V lost 4 bases, and 7 bases had no gene match. The germline CDR1 and CDR2 sequences are MDHEN and SYDVKM. CDR3 length equals 14 residues. This CDR3 reads CASSWAGGGDEQFF. As DNA, the CDR3 is TGTGCCAGCAGTTGGGCGGGAGGTGGGGATGAGCAGTTCTTC.

This clone was seen a handful of times. The gene calls are TRBV9 and TRBJ2-7; 7 bases are shared with TRBD2. The CDR3 is made up of 16 amino acids. Germline lookup yields CDR1 SGDLS and CDR2 YYNGEE. With 1 base clipped from V and 2 bases from J, the junction kept 9 bases outside the gene matches. The CDR3 DNA reads as TGTGCCAGCAGCGTAACGTCGGGAGCGGGGCCCTACGAGCAGTACTTC. Residues: CASSVTSGAGPYEQYF.

The sample holds many counts of this clone. The V call is TRBV7-8, the J call TRBJ2-3, with D maybe TRBD2 (7 bases). CDR1 and CDR2 from the germline V gene are SGHVS and FQNEAQ. V lost 4 bases and J lost 4, with 18 bases in between. The CDR3 has 16 residues. The CDR3 nucleotides are TGTGCCAGCAGCTCTCAAGGGGGGGGGCCTTCAGATACGCAGTATTTT. It is translated as CASSSQGGGPSDTQYF.

The CDR3 sequence is CASSPGTALGETQYF. The CDR3 coding sequence is TGCGCCAGCAGCCCGGGGACAGCCCTAGGGGAGACCCAGTACTTC. The rearrangement links TRBV5-1 to TRBJ2-5, with 7 positions matching TRBD1. The junction had 11 bases not matched to a gene; V was cut back by 4 bases and J by 5 bases. Germline CDR1 reads SGHRS; CDR2 reads YFSETQ. This CDR3 contains 15 residues.

The V gene is TRBV4-2, the J gene TRBJ2-5; D is unclear. The CDR3 totals 16 residues. The germline CDR1 and CDR2 sequences are LGHNA and YNFKEQ. V was pared by 1 base and J by 4 bases, with 16 bases between. In nucleotides, the CDR3 is TGTGCCAGCAGCCAAGGTTTGGTGGGCATGCGAGAGACCCAGTACTTC. This sequence encodes CASSQGLVGMRETQYF.

V gene TRBV5-1 combines with J gene TRBJ2-6, with TRBD2 matching over 7 bases. Germline CDR1 is SGHRS and CDR2 is YFSETQ. After removal of 0 bases from V and 0 bases from J, the junction contained 3 bases not matched to a gene. This CDR3 has 17 residues. The CDR3 DNA follows: TGCGCCAGCAGCTTGGCTGGGGGGGTCTCTGGGGCCAACGTCCTGACTTTC. Translating it yields CASSLAGGVSGANVLTF. The full variable domain, in which reference TRBV5-1 and TRBJ2-6 provide the parts outside the CDR3, is KAGVTQTPRYLIKTRGQQVTLSCSPISGHRSVSWYQQTPGQGLQFLFEYFSETQRNKGNFPGRFSGRQFSNSRSEMNVSTLELGDSALYLCASSLAGGVSGANVLTFGAGSRLTVL.

The J gene is TRBJ1-2, the V gene TRBV7-9, with 7 bases lining up with TRBD1. Losses at the gene ends were 3 bases for V and 4 bases for J; bases not matched to a gene: 5. This CDR3 region has 14 residues. Germline values: CDR1 SEHNR, CDR2 FQNEAQ (reference sequence). The CDR3 loop is CASSFETGSYGYTF. DNA for the CDR3: TGTGCCAGCAGCTTCGAGACAGGGAGCTATGGCTACACCTTC.

This chain joins TRBV27 and TRBJ2-3; the D is unclear. V was shortened by 3 bases and J by 1 base, with 11 bases between the two germline ends. CDR1 and CDR2 from the germline V gene are MNHEY and SMNVEV (reference sequence). The CDR3 loop spans 15 amino acids. The CDR3 is CASSLFTDGTDTQYF. Written as DNA, the CDR3 is TGTGCCAGCAGTTTGTTTACAGACGGCACAGATACGCAGTATTTT.